This TCR beta chain was documented in a study of a mutant IDH1 vaccine in newly diagnosed glioma (dated by TCRdb to the early 2020s). Turning to the overall study: Patients received eight vaccinations in weeks 1, 3, 5, 7, 11, 15, 19 and 23, corresponding to visits V03 through V10. The roughly 35 treated patients were roughly 62% male and 37.5% female, with a mean age of about 43 years. Vaccination began 4-6 weeks after radiotherapy alone, or alongside temozolomide cycles in the chemotherapy-containing groups. For exploratory analyses, longitudinal TCRB deep sequencing was carried out in approximately 25 treated patients wherever samples were available. Prior to enrollment, patients had been given standard therapy consisting of radiotherapy alone, temozolomide alone, or radiochemotherapy with temozolomide, with the combination given to most patients. Peripheral blood was drawn at six visits: V03 (baseline), V05, V07, V10, V12 and V13. Paper-wide results and their limitations: Vaccine-induced immune responses across multiple MHC alleles were detected in around 92% of patients. The authors stated that sample limitations prevented analyses of patient blood samples from being reproduced. Selection of PBMC samples for TCRB deep sequencing was based on availability. No apparent relationship was observed between pseudoprogression and alterations in the top peripheral T cell clonotypes detected by TCRB sequencing.

Reading the germline V gene gives CDR1 SNHLY and CDR2 FYNNEI. The CDR3 sequence holds 14 residues, the cysteine and phenylalanine included. The only DNA kept is the CDR3, 42 bases in frame from the first base. V and J are truncated by 6 bases and 5 bases respectively, leaving an intervening sequence of 13 bases. Library preparation was by the immunoSEQ multiplex PCR assay. Following the manufacturer's protocol, the hsTCRB Kit was used to amplify rearranged TCR beta chain sequences. Sequencing of TCRB libraries was carried out on an Illumina MiSeq. The published analysis was carried out like this. The kit vendor's proprietary platform handled demultiplexing, trimming and gene mapping. Not all clones reach the TCRdb copy of this immuneACCESS table, which keeps in-frame sequences only. Checked studies attribute under half of the gap to unresolved V genes and leave the rest unexplained. V and J calls and clone size are given by that table; D and trimming were obtained from the DNA. Within this sample are tens of thousands of clones, with approximately 89% of them counted one time only. The ten biggest clones cover approximately 2.4% of the sample.

On this clone itself: This receptor's antigen is unknown. Base qualities are not recorded, but no much larger clone differs from it by a single base.

Explained via the paper, the time point label denotes: week 5, during vaccination. Each vaccine dose was 300 ug of a 20-mer mutant IDH1 peptide in Montanide, given subcutaneously with topical imiquimod. Donors had newly diagnosed WHO grade 3 or 4 IDH1-mutant astrocytomas with loss of nuclear ATRX. The samples were drawn from NOA16, a multicentre, single-arm, open-label phase I trial in Germany that tested a mutant IDH1 peptide vaccine in humans for the first time. The DNeasy Blood and Tissue Kit was used to extract genomic DNA from EDTA blood for TCRB sequencing. The chain was built from TRBV2 and TRBJ1-4; tentative D gene TRBD1, with 5 bases matching. The material sequenced was PBMCs, taken from a glioma patient whose treatment included an IDH1 peptide vaccine. This TCR derives from a man aged 45-65 years with glioma. At the DNA level, the sequence is TGTGCCAGCAGGGGAGGGGCCCCCAATGAAAAACTGTTTTTT. It codes for CASRGGAPNEKLFF. The variable domain in full, with residues beyond the CDR3 obtained from the reference TRBV2 and TRBJ1-4 genes, is EPEVTQTPSHQVTQMGQEVILRCVPISNHLYFYWYRQILGQKVEFLVSFYNNEISEKSEIFDDQFSVERPDGSNFTLKIRSTKLEDSAMYFCASRGGAPNEKLFFGSGTQLSVL.